This record looks at one TCR beta chain sequence and its context. These data come from a study of T cell changes during pregnancy in multiple sclerosis. Germline CDR1 is GTSNPN and CDR2 is SVGIG (reference sequence). The CDR3 spans 12 residues. Trimming cost V 0 bases and J 7 bases, with 10 bases left between them. Data came from immunoSEQ multiplex PCR; TCRdb stores just in-frame clones and leaves some out. Seen here are under 100,000 clones, over 90% observed once, and the top ten hold about 1%. The chain is built from TRBV30 and TRBJ2-7, with a possible D match to TRBD2 (6 bases). This receptor was taken from a female donor with multiple sclerosis, enrolled in a pregnancy study. The material was peripheral blood, obtained in the second trimester of pregnancy. The CDR3 sequence is CAWSVLGREQYF. The CDR3 nucleotides read TGTGCCTGGAGTGTACTTGGGAGGGAGCAGTACTTC.